This T cell receptor beta chain comes out of a study of T-cell reconstitution after alpha-beta-depleted transplantation in children. V was shortened by 7 bases and J by 6 bases, with 14 bases between the two germline ends. Germline-derived CDR1 and CDR2 are MNHEY and SMNVEV (reference sequence). The CDR3 is 13 amino acids. TCRbeta library preparation incorporated unique molecular identifiers. TCRdb itself ran the PCR reads through MiXCR, one entry per CDR3 protein. Of about 980,000 distinct CDR3 sequences in the sample, about 31% are singletons; the top ten hold roughly 28%. The sequenced sample was PBMCs, mostly from graft donor cells, obtained 360 days after TCRalphabeta/CD19-depleted stem cell transplant. The chain employs TRBV27 and TRBJ2-3, with D possibly matching TRBD2 (7 bases). The clonotype comes from a boy under two years old who had a stem cell transplant for SCID, so the T cells may come from the graft donor. CDR3 DNA: TGTGCCAGCAATAGGCGGGGGCCGGATACGCAGTATTTT. Its translation: CASNRRGPDTQYF.